This TCR beta chain stems from a study of beta chain features in type 1 diabetes. The germline gives CDR1 GTSNPN, CDR2 SVGIG (reference sequence). V dropped 3 bases and J dropped 8; count of bases not matched to a gene: 11. The CDR3 extends over 14 amino acids. The sample holds a few counts of this clone. Sequenced material consisted of expressed TCRB transcripts (all of the isolated RNA was reverse transcribed). Profiling relied on immunoSEQ multiplex PCR, and the TCRdb table lists in-frame clones only, not all of them. In the table there are about 360,000 clones, approximately 12% of which are singletons.

The receptor was derived from a man younger than 35 in good health. The chain links TRBV30 to TRBJ1-2; 8 bases are a match to TRBD1. Sequenced input: naive CD4+ T cells from blood. In nucleotides, the CDR3 is TGTGCCTGGAGCCGGGACAGGCGCCTCTCCGGCTACACCTTC. It translates to CAWSRDRRLSGYTF.